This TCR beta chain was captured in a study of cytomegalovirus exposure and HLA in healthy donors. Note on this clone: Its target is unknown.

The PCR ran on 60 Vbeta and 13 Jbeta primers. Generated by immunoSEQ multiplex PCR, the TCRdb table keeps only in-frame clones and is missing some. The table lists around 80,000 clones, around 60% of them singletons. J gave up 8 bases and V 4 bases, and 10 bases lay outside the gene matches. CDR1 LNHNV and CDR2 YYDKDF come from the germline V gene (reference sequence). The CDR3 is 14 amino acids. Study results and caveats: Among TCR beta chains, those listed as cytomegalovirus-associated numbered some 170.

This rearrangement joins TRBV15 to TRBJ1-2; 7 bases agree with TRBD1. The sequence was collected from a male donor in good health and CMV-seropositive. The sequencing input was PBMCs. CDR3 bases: TGTGCCACCAGCACCCGTAGCCAGGGGGGAGGCTACACCTTC. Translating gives CATSTRSQGGGYTF.